Detailed here is one TCR beta chain. J was trimmed by 2 bases and V by 5 bases; bases with no gene match: 4. The CDR3 is 14 amino acids. CDR1 and CDR2 (germline): GTSNPN, SVGIG (reference sequence). Original analysis: Nucleated cell number was recorded as an estimate derived from reference gene primer amplification. Produced via immunoSEQ multiplex PCR; TCRdb's table is partial and in-frame only. The V and J calls and clone size come from that table; D and trimming were worked out from the DNA. This sample has 200,000 to 250,000 clones, with roughly 94% found just once. This record belongs to a study of blood T cell repertoires in COVID-19. In the study overall: Acute-phase and convalescent COVID-19 samples originated in the United States, Italy and Spain. T cells, B-cell-depleted T cells, or PBMCs provided the cDNA or gDNA that served as material.

The sequenced sample consisted of peripheral blood. This sequence was found in a man aged 30 to 39 with acute or convalescent COVID-19. This chain uses TRBV30 with TRBJ2-7, with TRBD1 matching over 12 bases. The CDR3 bases are TGTGCCTGGGGGACAGGGGGCCCTACCTACGAGCAGTACTTC. This sequence encodes CAWGTGGPTYEQYF.